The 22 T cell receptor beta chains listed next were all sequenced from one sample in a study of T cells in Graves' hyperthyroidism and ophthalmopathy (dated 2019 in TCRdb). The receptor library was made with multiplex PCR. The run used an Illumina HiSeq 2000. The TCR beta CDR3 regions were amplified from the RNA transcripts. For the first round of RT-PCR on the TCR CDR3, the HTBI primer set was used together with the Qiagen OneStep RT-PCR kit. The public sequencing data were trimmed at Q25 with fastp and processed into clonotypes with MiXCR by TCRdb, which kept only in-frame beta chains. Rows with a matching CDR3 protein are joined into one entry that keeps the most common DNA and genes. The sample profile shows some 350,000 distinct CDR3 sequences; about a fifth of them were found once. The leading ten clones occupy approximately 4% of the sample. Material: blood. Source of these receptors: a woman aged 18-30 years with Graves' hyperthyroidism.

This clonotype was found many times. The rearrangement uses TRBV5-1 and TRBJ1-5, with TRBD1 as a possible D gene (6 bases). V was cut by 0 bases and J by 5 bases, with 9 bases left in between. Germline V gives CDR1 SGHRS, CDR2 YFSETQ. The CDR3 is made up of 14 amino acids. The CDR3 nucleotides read TGCGCCAGCAGCTTGGACAGGGCCGATCAGCCCCAGCATTTT. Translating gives CASSLDRADQPQHF. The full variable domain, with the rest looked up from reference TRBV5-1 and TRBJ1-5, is KAGVTQTPRYLIKTRGQQVTLSCSPISGHRSVSWYQQTPGQGLQFLFEYFSETQRNKGNFPGRFSGRQFSNSRSEMNVSTLELGDSALYLCASSLDRADQPQHFGDGTRLSIL.

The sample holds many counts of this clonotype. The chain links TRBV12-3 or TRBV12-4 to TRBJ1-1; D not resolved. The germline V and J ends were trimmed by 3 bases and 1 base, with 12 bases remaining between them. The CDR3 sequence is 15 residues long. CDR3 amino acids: CASSFFLGGNTEAFF. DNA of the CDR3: TGTGCCAGCAGTTTCTTTTTGGGTGGGAACACTGAAGCTTTCTTT.

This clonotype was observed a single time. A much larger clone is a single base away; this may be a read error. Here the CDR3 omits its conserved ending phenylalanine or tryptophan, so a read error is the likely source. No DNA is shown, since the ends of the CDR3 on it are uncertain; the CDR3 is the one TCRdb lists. CDR3 protein: CASSQDWGGTTS. The V and J genes are TRBV3-1 and TRBJ1-2. CDR1 and CDR2 from the germline V gene are LGHDT and YNNKEL (reference sequence). The CDR3 spans 12 residues, counting both ends.

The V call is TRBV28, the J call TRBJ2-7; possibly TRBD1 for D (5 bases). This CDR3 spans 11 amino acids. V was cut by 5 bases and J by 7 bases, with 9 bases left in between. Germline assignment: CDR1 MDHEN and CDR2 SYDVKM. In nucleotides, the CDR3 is TGTGCCAGCAGTCCGAACAGGGAGCAGTACTTC. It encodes CASSPNREQYF.

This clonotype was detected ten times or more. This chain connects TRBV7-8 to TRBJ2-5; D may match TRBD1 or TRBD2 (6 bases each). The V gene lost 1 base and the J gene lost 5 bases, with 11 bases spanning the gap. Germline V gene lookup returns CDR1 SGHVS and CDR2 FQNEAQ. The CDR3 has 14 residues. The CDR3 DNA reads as TGTGCCAGCAGCTTAGTGTGGGGGGCGGAGACCCAGTACTTC. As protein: CASSLVWGAETQYF. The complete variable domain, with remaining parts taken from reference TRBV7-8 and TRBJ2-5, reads GAGVSQSPRYKVAKRGQDVALRCDPISGHVSLFWYQQALGQGPEFLTYFQNEAQLDKSGLPSDRFFAERPEGSVSTLKIQRTQQEDSAVYLCASSLVWGAETQYFGPGTRLLVL.

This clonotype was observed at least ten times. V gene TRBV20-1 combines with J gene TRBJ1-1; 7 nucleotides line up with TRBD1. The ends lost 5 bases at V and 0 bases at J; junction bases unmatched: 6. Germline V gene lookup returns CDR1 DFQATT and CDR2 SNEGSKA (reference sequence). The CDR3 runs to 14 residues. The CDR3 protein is CSAGDSRLNTEAFF. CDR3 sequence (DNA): TGCAGTGCTGGGGACAGCCGATTGAACACTGAAGCTTTCTTT.

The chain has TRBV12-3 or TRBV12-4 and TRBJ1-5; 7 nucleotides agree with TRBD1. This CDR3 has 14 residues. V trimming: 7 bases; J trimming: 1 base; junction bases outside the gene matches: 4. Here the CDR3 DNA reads TGTGCCAGCACCTACAGGGGCAGCAATCAGCCCCAGCATTTT. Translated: CASTYRGSNQPQHF.

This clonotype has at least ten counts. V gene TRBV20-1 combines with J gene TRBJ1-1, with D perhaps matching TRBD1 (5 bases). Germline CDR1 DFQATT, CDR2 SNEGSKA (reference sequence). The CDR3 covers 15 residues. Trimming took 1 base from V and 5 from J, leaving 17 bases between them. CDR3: CSARGGGEKETEAFF. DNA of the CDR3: TGCAGTGCTAGAGGGGGCGGGGAAAAGGAGACTGAAGCTTTCTTT.

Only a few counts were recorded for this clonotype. CDR3 in amino acids: CASRLDRGPAFF. CDR3 sequence (DNA): TGTGCCAGCAGATTAGACAGGGGGCCAGCTTTCTTT. The gene calls are TRBV2 and TRBJ1-1; 10 bases align to TRBD1. Germline CDR1 and CDR2: SNHLY and FYNNEI. V trimming: 6 bases; J trimming: 10 bases; junction bases outside the gene matches: 5. The CDR3 loop spans 12 amino acids. The entire variable domain, with the rest obtained from reference TRBV2 and TRBJ1-1, is as follows: EPEVTQTPSHQVTQMGQEVILRCVPISNHLYFYWYRQILGQKVEFLVSFYNNEISEKSEIFDDQFSVERPDGSNFTLKIRSTKLEDSAMYFCASRLDRGPAFFGQGTRLTVV.

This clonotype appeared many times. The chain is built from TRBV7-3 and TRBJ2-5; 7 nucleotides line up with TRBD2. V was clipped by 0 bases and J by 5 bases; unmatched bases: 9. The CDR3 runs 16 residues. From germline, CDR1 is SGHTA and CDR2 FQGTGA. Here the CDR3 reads CASSLTSGAGGETQYF. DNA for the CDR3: TGTGCCAGCAGCTTAACCAGCGGGGCTGGAGGCGAGACCCAGTACTTC.

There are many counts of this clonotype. In DNA, the CDR3 is TGTGCCAGCAGTGAAAGGCCAGACTACGAGCAGTACTTC. Amino acid sequence: CASSERPDYEQYF. The genes are TRBV6-1 and TRBJ2-7; D is uncertain. V was cut by 2 bases and J by 3 bases, with 8 bases left in between. Germline V gene lookup returns CDR1 MNHNS and CDR2 SASEGT. The CDR3 totals 13 residues.

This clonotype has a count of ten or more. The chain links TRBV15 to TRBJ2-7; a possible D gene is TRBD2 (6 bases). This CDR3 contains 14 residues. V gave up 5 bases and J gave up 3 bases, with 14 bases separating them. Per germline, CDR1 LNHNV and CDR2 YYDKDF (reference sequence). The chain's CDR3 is CATSDPEGSYEQYF. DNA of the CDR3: TGTGCCACCAGCGACCCGGAGGGGAGCTACGAGCAGTACTTC.

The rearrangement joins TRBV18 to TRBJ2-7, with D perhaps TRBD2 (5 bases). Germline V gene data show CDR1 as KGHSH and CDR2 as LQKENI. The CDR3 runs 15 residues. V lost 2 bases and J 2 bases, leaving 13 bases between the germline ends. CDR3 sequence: CASSPELAGAYEQYF. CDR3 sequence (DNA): TGTGCCAGCTCACCAGAACTTGCCGGGGCCTACGAGCAGTACTTC.

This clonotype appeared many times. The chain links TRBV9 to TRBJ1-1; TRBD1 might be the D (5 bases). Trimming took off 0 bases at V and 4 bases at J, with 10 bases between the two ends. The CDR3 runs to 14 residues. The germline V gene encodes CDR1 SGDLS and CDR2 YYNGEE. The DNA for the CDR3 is TGTGCCAGCAGCGTAGACGGGGGAACCACTGAAGCTTTCTTT. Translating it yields CASSVDGGTTEAFF.

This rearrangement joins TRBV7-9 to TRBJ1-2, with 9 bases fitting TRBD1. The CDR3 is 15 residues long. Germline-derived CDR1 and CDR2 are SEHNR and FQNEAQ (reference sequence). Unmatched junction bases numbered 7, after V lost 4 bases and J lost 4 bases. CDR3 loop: CASSCRDRVLYGYTF. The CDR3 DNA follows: TGTGCCAGCAGCTGCCGGGACAGGGTTCTCTATGGCTACACCTTC.

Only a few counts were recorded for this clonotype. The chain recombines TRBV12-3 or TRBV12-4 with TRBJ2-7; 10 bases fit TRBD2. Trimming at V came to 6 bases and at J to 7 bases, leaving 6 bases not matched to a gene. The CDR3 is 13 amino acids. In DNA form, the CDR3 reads TGTGCCAGCAGCCGGACTAGCGGTTGGGAGCAGTACTTC. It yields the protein CASSRTSGWEQYF.

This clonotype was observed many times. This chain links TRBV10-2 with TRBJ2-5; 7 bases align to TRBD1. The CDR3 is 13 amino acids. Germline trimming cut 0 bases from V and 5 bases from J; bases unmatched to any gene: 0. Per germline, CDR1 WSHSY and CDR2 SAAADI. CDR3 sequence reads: CASSESGGETQYF. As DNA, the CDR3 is TGCGCCAGCAGTGAGTCAGGGGGCGAGACCCAGTACTTC.

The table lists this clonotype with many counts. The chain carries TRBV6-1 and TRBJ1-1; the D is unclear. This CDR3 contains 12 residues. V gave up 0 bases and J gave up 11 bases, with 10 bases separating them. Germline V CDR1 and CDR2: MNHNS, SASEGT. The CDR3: CASSEAFGRAFF. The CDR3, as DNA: TGTGCCAGCAGTGAAGCGTTCGGCAGGGCTTTCTTT.

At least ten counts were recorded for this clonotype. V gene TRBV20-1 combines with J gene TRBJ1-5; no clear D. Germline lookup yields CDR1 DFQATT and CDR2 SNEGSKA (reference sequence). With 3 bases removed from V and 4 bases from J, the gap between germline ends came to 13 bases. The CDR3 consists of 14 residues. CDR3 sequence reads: CSARHWGMNQPQHF. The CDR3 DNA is TGCAGTGCTAGGCACTGGGGTATGAATCAGCCCCAGCATTTT.

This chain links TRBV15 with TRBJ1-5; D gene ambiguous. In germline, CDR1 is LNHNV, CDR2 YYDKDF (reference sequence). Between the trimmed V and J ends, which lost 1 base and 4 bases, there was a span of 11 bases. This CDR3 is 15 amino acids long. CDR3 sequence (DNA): TGTGCCACCAGCAGAGCGCTTGGAGCAAATCAGCCCCAGCATTTT. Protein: CATSRALGANQPQHF.

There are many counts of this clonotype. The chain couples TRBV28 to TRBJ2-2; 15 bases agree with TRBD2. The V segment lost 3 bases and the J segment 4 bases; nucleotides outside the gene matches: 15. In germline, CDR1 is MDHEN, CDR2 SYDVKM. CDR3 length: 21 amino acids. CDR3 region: CASSFPVLGLAGGLGTGELFF. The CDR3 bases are TGTGCCAGCAGTTTCCCGGTGCTTGGACTAGCGGGGGGGCTAGGCACCGGGGAGCTGTTTTTT.

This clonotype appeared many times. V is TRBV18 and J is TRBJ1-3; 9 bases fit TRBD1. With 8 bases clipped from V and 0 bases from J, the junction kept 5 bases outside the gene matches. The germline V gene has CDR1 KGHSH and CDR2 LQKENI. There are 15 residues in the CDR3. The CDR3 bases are TGTGCCAGCGCACGGACAGGGGCCTCTGGAAACACCATATATTTT. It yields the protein CASARTGASGNTIYF.